This T cell receptor (beta chain) was documented in a study of blood T cell repertoires in COVID-19. Per the study methods: Quantification of nucleated cells was approximated via reference gene primer amplification. Assay used: immunoSEQ multiplex PCR; TCRdb lists only in-frame clones, some missing. That table gives V, J and clone size, and the DNA gave D and trimming. Of some 78,000 clones listed, around nine tenths are singletons. The CDR3 is 15 amino acids. V dropped 6 bases and J dropped 0 bases, with 12 bases sitting between them. Germline-derived CDR1 and CDR2 are KGHSH and LQKENI. This clone occurred a few times.

The chain couples TRBV18 to TRBJ1-5, with TRBD1 as a possible D gene (6 bases). Sequenced: peripheral blood. The clonotype originates from a man in his sixties or seventies with active or convalescent COVID-19. The chain's CDR3 is CASSVGQNSNQPQHF. CDR3 bases: TGTGCCAGCTCCGTCGGACAGAATAGCAATCAGCCCCAGCATTTT.